A selection of T cell receptor beta chains follows, all from one sample in a study of shared clonotypes between healthy human individuals. Measured with immunoSEQ multiplex PCR; TCRdb has only the in-frame clones, and not every one. The sample yields millions of clones, 85% to 95% seen once. The source material was naive CD4+ T cells sorted from blood. The receptors originated from a young man in good health. CDR3s include the opening cysteine and the closing phenylalanine or tryptophan. The D gene is left open where the match is weak. Not every row has a clone size; where given, it reads once, few, many or a size class.

CDR3 length: 14
V gene: TRBV19
clone size: -
D gene: -
J gene: TRBJ2-7
CDR3 DNA: TGTGCCAGTAGTTCCCAGACAGGAGGATACGAGCAGTACTTC
CDR3 protein: CASSSQTGGYEQYF

CDR3 length: 15
V gene: TRBV6-5
clone size: -
D gene: TRBD1
J gene: TRBJ2-3
CDR3 DNA: TGTGCCAGCAGTCGTCGGGGACAGAGAACAGATACGCAGTATTTT
CDR3 protein: CASSRRGQRTDTQYF

CDR3 length: 16
V gene: TRBV7-9
clone size: -
D gene: TRBD2
J gene: TRBJ2-4
CDR3 DNA: TGTGCCAGCAGCCCTAGCGGGAGGGCGCCCAAAAACATTCAGTACTTC
CDR3 protein: CASSPSGRAPKNIQYF

CDR3 length: 13
V gene: TRBV18
clone size: once
D gene: -
J gene: TRBJ2-3
CDR3 DNA: TGTGCCAGCTCACCGGGAGCCACAGATACGCAGTATTTT
CDR3 protein: CASSPGATDTQYF

CDR3 length: 16
V gene: TRBV11-1
clone size: -
D gene: TRBD1
J gene: TRBJ2-5
CDR3 DNA: TGTGCCAGCAGCTTGGGACAGGGGGCAGCAGGAGAGACCCAGTACTTC
CDR3 protein: CASSLGQGAAGETQYF

CDR3 length: 19
V gene: TRBV27
clone size: -
D gene: TRBD2
J gene: TRBJ2-2
CDR3 DNA: TGTGCCAGCAGTCGTCCTAGAGCGGGAGCCGACACGAACACCGGGGAGCTGTTTTTT
CDR3 protein: CASSRPRAGADTNTGELFF

CDR3 length: 12
V gene: TRBV21-1
clone size: -
D gene: -
J gene: TRBJ1-3
CDR3 DNA: TGTGCCAGCAGCAACGGCGGAAACACCATATATTTT
CDR3 protein: CASSNGGNTIYF

CDR3 length: 13
V gene: TRBV18
clone size: -
D gene: TRBD1
J gene: TRBJ1-1
CDR3 DNA: TGTGCCAGCTCACCGGGACAGGAGGGGGCTGCTTTCTTT
CDR3 protein: CASSPGQEGAAFF

CDR3 length: 15
V gene: TRBV28
clone size: -
D gene: TRBD2
J gene: TRBJ2-5
CDR3 DNA: TGTGCCAGCACCTCTCTAGCGGGGGGGCGCGAGACCCAGTACTTC
CDR3 protein: CASTSLAGGRETQYF

CDR3 length: 15
V gene: TRBV4-1
clone size: -
D gene: TRBD2
J gene: TRBJ2-7
CDR3 DNA: TGCGCCAGCAGCCAAGATCTAGCGGGAGCCTACGAGCAGTACTTC
CDR3 protein: CASSQDLAGAYEQYF

CDR3 length: 15
V gene: TRBV15
clone size: -
D gene: TRBD1
J gene: TRBJ1-2
CDR3 DNA: TGTGCCACCACCTATGACCCGACAGGGAACTATGGCTACACCTTC
CDR3 protein: CATTYDPTGNYGYTF

CDR3 length: 14
V gene: TRBV11-2
clone size: -
D gene: -
J gene: TRBJ2-3
CDR3 DNA: TGTGCCAGCAGCTTTGGCGGGGGCACAGATACGCAGTATTTT
CDR3 protein: CASSFGGGTDTQYF

CDR3 length: 14
V gene: TRBV5-1
clone size: few
D gene: -
J gene: TRBJ2-1
CDR3 DNA: TGCGCCAGCAGCTTGGGGGGGAATACCAATGAGCAGTTCTTC
CDR3 protein: CASSLGGNTNEQFF

CDR3 length: 15
V gene: TRBV5-4
clone size: -
D gene: TRBD2
J gene: TRBJ2-1
CDR3 DNA: TGTGCCAGCAGCCCGACTAGCGGGGCTCACAACGAGCAGTTCTTC
CDR3 protein: CASSPTSGAHNEQFF

CDR3 length: 18
V gene: TRBV27
clone size: -
D gene: TRBD2
J gene: TRBJ2-2
CDR3 DNA: TGTGCCAGCAGTCCTAAGGAGACTAGCGGGAGGGTGTCCGGGGAGCTGTTTTTT
CDR3 protein: CASSPKETSGRVSGELFF

CDR3 length: 13
V gene: TRBV14
clone size: few
D gene: -
J gene: TRBJ1-5
CDR3 DNA: TGTGCCAGCAGCCAAGGTGGCAATCAGCCCCAGCATTTT
CDR3 protein: CASSQGGNQPQHF

CDR3 length: 15
V gene: TRBV15
clone size: -
D gene: TRBD2
J gene: TRBJ2-7
CDR3 DNA: TGTGCCACCAGCAGGACTAGCGGGAAATCCCACGAGCAGTACTTC
CDR3 protein: CATSRTSGKSHEQYF

CDR3 length: 13
V gene: TRBV10-3
clone size: -
D gene: -
J gene: TRBJ1-4
CDR3 DNA: TGTGCCATCAGTGAATTCCCCAATGAAAAACTGTTTTTT
CDR3 protein: CAISEFPNEKLFF

CDR3 length: 15
V gene: TRBV7-2
clone size: -
D gene: TRBD1
J gene: TRBJ2-7
CDR3 DNA: TGTGCCAGCAGCGCCCGACAGGGATGGTCCTACGAGCAGTACTTC
CDR3 protein: CASSARQGWSYEQYF

CDR3 length: 13
V gene: TRBV5-1
clone size: -
D gene: -
J gene: TRBJ1-6
CDR3 DNA: TGCGCCAGTAGGACGGAACCTAATTCACCCCTCCACTTT
CDR3 protein: CASRTEPNSPLHF

CDR3 length: 14
V gene: TRBV2
clone size: -
D gene: -
J gene: TRBJ2-2
CDR3 DNA: TGTGCCAGCAGTGTAGGTCAGGGCACCGGGGAGCTGTTTTTT
CDR3 protein: CASSVGQGTGELFF

CDR3 length: 15
V gene: TRBV11-2
clone size: -
D gene: TRBD1
J gene: TRBJ2-3
CDR3 DNA: TGTGCCAGCAGCTCCGGGACAGGGGGCTCAGATACGCAGTATTTT
CDR3 protein: CASSSGTGGSDTQYF

CDR3 length: 14
V gene: TRBV18
clone size: -
D gene: -
J gene: TRBJ1-1
CDR3 DNA: TGTGCCAGCTCACCAGGGTTTTGGGACACTGAAGCTTTCTTT
CDR3 protein: CASSPGFWDTEAFF

CDR3 length: 14
V gene: TRBV10-1
clone size: -
D gene: -
J gene: TRBJ2-7
CDR3 DNA: TGCGCCAGCAGTGAGTCTGGGGTGTCCTACGAGCAGTACTTC
CDR3 protein: CASSESGVSYEQYF

CDR3 length: 13
V gene: TRBV5-1
clone size: -
D gene: -
J gene: TRBJ1-1
CDR3 DNA: TGCGCCAGCAGCGTGACCGAACCGGTTGAAGCTTTCTTT
CDR3 protein: CASSVTEPVEAFF

CDR3 length: 15
V gene: TRBV19
clone size: -
D gene: -
J gene: TRBJ1-4
CDR3 DNA: TGTGCCAGTAGTTATATGGGGGGCGTAAATGAAAAACTGTTTTTT
CDR3 protein: CASSYMGGVNEKLFF

CDR3 length: 16
V gene: TRBV2
clone size: -
D gene: TRBD2
J gene: TRBJ2-7
CDR3 DNA: TGTGCCAGCATTACCAAGGGACTAGCGGGCACATACGAGCAGTACTTC
CDR3 protein: CASITKGLAGTYEQYF

CDR3 length: 15
V gene: TRBV14
clone size: -
D gene: TRBD1
J gene: TRBJ2-7
CDR3 DNA: TGTGCCAGCAGCCACCTCGCAGGGGGCTCCTACGAGCAGTACTTC
CDR3 protein: CASSHLAGGSYEQYF

CDR3 length: 18
V gene: TRBV7-2
clone size: -
D gene: TRBD1
J gene: TRBJ1-5
CDR3 DNA: TGTGCCAGCAGCTCCGCCGCCGGGACAGGGTGGATATTTCGGCCCCAGCATTTT
CDR3 protein: CASSSAAGTGWIFRPQHF

CDR3 length: 15
V gene: TRBV7-9
clone size: -
D gene: TRBD1
J gene: TRBJ1-1
CDR3 DNA: TGTGCCAGCAGCGCCAGACAGGGGTCGAACACTGAAGCTTTCTTT
CDR3 protein: CASSARQGSNTEAFF

CDR3 length: 15
V gene: TRBV9
clone size: -
D gene: TRBD2
J gene: TRBJ2-1
CDR3 DNA: TGTGCCAGCAGCGTAGTAGCTAGCGGAGTGGATGAGCAGTTCTTC
CDR3 protein: CASSVVASGVDEQFF

CDR3 length: 16
V gene: TRBV5-1
clone size: once
D gene: TRBD1
J gene: TRBJ2-2
CDR3 DNA: TGCGCCAGCAGCCCAATGACAGGGCAGAACACCGGGGAGCTGTTTTTT
CDR3 protein: CASSPMTGQNTGELFF

CDR3 length: 13
V gene: TRBV6-4
clone size: -
D gene: -
J gene: TRBJ1-1
CDR3 DNA: TGTGCCAGCAGTGCCACCGGGGGCACTGAAGCTTTCTTT
CDR3 protein: CASSATGGTEAFF

CDR3 length: 14
V gene: TRBV6-5
clone size: -
D gene: -
J gene: TRBJ1-5
CDR3 DNA: TGTGCCACCGGGGGGAGGGGGAGCAATCAGCCCCAGCATTTT
CDR3 protein: CATGGRGSNQPQHF

CDR3 length: 15
V gene: TRBV10-2
clone size: -
D gene: TRBD2
J gene: TRBJ2-2
CDR3 DNA: TGCGCCAGCAGTCGCTCGACTAGCGGGACCGGGGAGCTGTTTTTT
CDR3 protein: CASSRSTSGTGELFF

CDR3 length: 14
V gene: TRBV19
clone size: -
D gene: TRBD2
J gene: TRBJ2-1
CDR3 DNA: TGTGCCAGTAGCCCCAGCCGGGGGGTGGGTGAGCAGTTCTTC
CDR3 protein: CASSPSRGVGEQFF

CDR3 length: 15
V gene: TRBV5-1
clone size: -
D gene: TRBD2
J gene: TRBJ2-1
CDR3 DNA: TGCGCCAGCAGCTCCACTAGCGGGAGCTACAATGAGCAGTTCTTC
CDR3 protein: CASSSTSGSYNEQFF